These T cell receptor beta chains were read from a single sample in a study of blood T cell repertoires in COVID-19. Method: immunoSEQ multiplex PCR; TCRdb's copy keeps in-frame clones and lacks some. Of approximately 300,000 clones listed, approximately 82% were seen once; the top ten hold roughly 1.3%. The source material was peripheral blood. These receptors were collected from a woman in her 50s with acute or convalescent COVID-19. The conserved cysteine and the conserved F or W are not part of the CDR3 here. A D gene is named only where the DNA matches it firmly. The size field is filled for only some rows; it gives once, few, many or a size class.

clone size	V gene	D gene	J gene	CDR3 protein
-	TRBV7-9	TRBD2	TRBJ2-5	ASSLAVAGGYQETQY
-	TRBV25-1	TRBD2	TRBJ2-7	ASSRPGGRTDEQY
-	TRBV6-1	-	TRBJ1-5	ASSDWADQPQH
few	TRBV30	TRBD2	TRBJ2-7	AWSGTSEQY
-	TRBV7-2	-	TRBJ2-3	ASSAVEGYTDTQY
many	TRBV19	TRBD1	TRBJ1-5	ASRSVRQGFNQPQH
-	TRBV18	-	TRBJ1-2	ASSPTGVNYGYT
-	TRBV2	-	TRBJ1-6	ASRSLDSQGSPLH
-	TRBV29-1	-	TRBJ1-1	SVWRDEAF
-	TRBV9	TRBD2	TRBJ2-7	ASSVGLAGAEQY
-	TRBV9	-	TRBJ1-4	ASSAHSNEKLF
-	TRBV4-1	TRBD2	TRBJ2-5	ASSQGGLAGTQETQY
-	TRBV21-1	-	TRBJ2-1	ASSTPPDRAPYNEQF
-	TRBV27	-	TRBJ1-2	ASSFWGGDYGYT
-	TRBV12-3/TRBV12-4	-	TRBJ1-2	ASSYTTGLGYT
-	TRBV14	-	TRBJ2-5	ASSQDPQGQETQY
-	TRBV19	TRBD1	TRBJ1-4	ASHTGVANEKLF
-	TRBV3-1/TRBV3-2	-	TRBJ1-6	ASSQVHYGGNSPLH
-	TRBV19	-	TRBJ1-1	ASRHMGAQGVTEAF
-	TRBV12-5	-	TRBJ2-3	ASGLVPRDTQY
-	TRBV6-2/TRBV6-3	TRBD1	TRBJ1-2	ASSSTQGQGPNYGYT
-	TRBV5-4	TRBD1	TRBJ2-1	ASSQWTGESEQF
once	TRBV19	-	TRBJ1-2	ASSPSTGQFGYT
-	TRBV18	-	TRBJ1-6	ASSLGVDLH
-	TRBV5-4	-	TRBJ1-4	ASSLDREEKLF
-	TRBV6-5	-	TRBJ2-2	ASFSPGGTGELF
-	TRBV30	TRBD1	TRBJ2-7	ACLGDRAYEQY
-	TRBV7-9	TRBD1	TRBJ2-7	ASSLGEGAFNYEQY
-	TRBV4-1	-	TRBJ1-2	ASSPYGDYGYT
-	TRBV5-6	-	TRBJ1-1	ASSFWTLNTEAF
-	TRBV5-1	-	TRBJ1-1	ASSQVGQYGTEAF
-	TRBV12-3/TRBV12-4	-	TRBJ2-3	ASSLRGDTQY
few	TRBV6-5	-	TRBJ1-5	ASSFRDNRQPQH
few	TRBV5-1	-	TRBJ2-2	ASSLLSRDTPTGELF
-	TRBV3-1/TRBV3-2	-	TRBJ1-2	ASSQDLGEINYGYT
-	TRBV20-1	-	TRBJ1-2	SAPNGYT
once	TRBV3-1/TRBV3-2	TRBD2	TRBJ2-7	ASSQSPGLAAKQY
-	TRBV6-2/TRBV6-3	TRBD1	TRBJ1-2	ASSYSMHRGPGYT
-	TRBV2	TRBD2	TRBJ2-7	ASSVATSAEQY
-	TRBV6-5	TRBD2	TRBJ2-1	ASSPGLASTEQF